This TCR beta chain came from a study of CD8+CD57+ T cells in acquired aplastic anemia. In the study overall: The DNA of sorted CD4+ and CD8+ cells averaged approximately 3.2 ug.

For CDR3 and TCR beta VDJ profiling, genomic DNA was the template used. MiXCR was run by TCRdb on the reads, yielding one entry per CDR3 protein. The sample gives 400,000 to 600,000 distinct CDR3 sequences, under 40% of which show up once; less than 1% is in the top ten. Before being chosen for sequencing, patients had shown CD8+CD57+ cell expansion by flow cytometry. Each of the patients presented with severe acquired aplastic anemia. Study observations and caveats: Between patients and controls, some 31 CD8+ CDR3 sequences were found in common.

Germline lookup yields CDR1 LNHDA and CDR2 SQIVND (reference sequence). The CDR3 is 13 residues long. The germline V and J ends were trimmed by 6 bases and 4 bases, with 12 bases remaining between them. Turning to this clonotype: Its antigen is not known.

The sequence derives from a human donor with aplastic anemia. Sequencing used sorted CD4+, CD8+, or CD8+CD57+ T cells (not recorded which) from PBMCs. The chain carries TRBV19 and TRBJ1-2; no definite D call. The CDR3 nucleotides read TGTGCCAGTAGCATCGTACAGAGCTATGGCTACACCTTC. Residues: CASSIVQSYGYTF.